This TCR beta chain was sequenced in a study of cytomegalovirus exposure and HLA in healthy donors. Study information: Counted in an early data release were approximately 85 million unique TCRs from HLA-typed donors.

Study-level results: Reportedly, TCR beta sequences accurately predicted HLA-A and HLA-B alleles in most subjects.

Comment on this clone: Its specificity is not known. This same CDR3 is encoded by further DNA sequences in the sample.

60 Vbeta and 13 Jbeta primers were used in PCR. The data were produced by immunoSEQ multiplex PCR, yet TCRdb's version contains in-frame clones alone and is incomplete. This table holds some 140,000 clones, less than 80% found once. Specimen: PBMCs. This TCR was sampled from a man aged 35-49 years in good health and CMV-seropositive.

The CDR3 bases are TGCGCCAGCAGCTTGGTTAGGGGTGGCTACACCTTC. It yields the protein CASSLVRGGYTF. V usage is TRBV5-1 and J usage is TRBJ1-2, with TRBD1 as a possible D gene (5 bases). CDR3 length equals 12 residues. Germline V gives CDR1 SGHRS, CDR2 YFSETQ. The V gene lost 0 bases and the J gene lost 7 bases, with 7 bases spanning the gap.